This T cell receptor beta chain was sequenced in a study of T cells in women clearing cervical HPV infection. The wider study: Cases' blood sampling followed lesion detection by median approximately 150 days (90 to 200). Only a few women had HLA typing results available.

Looked up from germline, CDR1 is DFQATT and CDR2 is SNEGSKA (reference sequence). The CDR3 covers 14 residues. With 4 bases removed from V and 0 bases from J, the gap between germline ends came to 11 bases. All participants had a single incident cervical HPV16 infection, and prevalent HPV16 infections were excluded. As regards this clone: The read finishes 3 residues shy of the CDR3 end, and the germline J gene is used to complete it.

The assay was immunoSEQ multiplex PCR, and TCRdb's table has in-frame clones only and misses some. This sample's table reports under 45,000 clones. The TCR originated in a woman aged 18 to 75 with a cervical HPV16 infection that either progressed to CIN3+ or cleared (not recorded which). The rearrangement joins TRBV20-1 to TRBJ2-3; D not resolved. Source material: blood buffy coat. The part of the CDR3 DNA that was read is TGCAGTGCTATGATACCTACTAGCACAGATACG. This gives the protein CSAMIPTSTDT. In full, the CDR3 reads CSAMIPTSTDTQYF.